This T cell receptor beta chain stems from a study of OX40 agonist ivuxolimab in advanced cancers. Study-wide context: Across the patients, intravenous ivuxolimab was delivered every 2 weeks at 0.01 to 10 mg/kg. Mean age approximately 66 years, range 23 to 79; 82.7% male.

The V gene's germline CDR1 is MNHNY and CDR2 SVGAGI (reference sequence). The CDR3 covers 16 residues. After removal of 0 bases from V and 4 bases from J, the junction contained 4 bases not matched to a gene. Clones were read by immunoSEQ multiplex PCR, and TCRdb kept only the in-frame ones, dropping some. The table has tens of thousands of clones, roughly 91% seen once. Notes on this clone: Its specificity is unknown.

General study findings and limits: The average count of expanded clones was higher among CD8+ T cells than among CD4+. CD4+ and CD8+ blood T cells expanded clonally by week 6 at 0.1 to 3.0 mg/kg.

This TCR was recovered from an adult with an advanced solid tumor such as melanoma, head and neck, liver or kidney cancer. This chain joins TRBV6-6 and TRBJ2-2; 8 nucleotides line up with TRBD1. This sample comprised CD4+ or CD8+ T cells sorted from blood, obtained in a trial of the OX40 agonist ivuxolimab. The CDR3 DNA sequence: TGTGCCAGCAGTTACTCCTTCGGACAGGGCACCGGGGAGCTGTTTTTT. This gives the protein CASSYSFGQGTGELFF.